Sequencing of this T cell receptor (beta chain) was carried out in a study of CD8 T cells in Susac syndrome. In blood CD8+ and CD4+ T cells, TCR beta underwent sequencing. An amount of RNA that ranged from roughly 0.45 to 1 ug was reverse transcribed with random hexamers. MiXCR was run by TCRdb on the immunoSEQ multiplex PCR reads, yielding one entry per CDR3 protein. This table has more than 65,000 distinct CDR3 sequences, 90% to 95% appearing once. The CDR3 spans 16 residues. Germline CDR1 is LGHNA and CDR2 is YSLEER. V lost 0 bases and J 6 bases, leaving 15 bases between the germline ends. J is TRBJ2-1 and V is TRBV4-3; perhaps D is TRBD1 or TRBD2 (5 bases each). The receptor comes from a human donor with multiple sclerosis. Sequenced input: CD8+ T cells from PBMCs. In DNA form, the CDR3 reads TGCGCCAGCAGCCAAGATTTAAACCGGGACCTCAATGAGCAGTTCTTC. It specifies CASSQDLNRDLNEQFF.